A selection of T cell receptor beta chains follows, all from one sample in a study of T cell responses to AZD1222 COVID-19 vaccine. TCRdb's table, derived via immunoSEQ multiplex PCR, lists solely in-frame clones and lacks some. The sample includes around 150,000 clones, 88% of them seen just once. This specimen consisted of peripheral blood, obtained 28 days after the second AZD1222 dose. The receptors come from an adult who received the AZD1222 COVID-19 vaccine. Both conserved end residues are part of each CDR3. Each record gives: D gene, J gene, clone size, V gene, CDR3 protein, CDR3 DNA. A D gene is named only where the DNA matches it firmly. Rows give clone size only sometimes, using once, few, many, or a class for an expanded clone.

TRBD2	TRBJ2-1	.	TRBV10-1	CASSESTSGEQFF	TGCGCCAGCAGTGAGTCGACTAGCGGGGAGCAGTTCTTC
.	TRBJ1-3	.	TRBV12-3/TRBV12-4	CASSLRNTIYF	TGTGCCAGCAGTCTAAGAAACACCATATATTTT
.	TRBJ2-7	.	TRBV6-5	CASSYPGRLYEQYF	TGTGCCAGCAGTTACCCCGGCAGGTTGTACGAGCAGTACTTC
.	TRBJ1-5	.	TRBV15	CATSADRPNQPQHF	TGTGCCACCAGCGCCGACAGACCCAATCAGCCCCAGCATTTT
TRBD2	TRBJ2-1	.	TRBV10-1	CASSELGGGASEQFF	TGCGCCAGCAGTGAGCTGGGCGGGGGGGCTTCTGAGCAGTTCTTC
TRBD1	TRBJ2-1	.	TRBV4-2	CASSQTDLQGHTYNEQFF	TGTGCCAGCAGTCAAACAGACCTACAGGGGCACACATACAATGAGCAGTTCTTC
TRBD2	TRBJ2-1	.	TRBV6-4	CASSILAGGHEQFF	TGTGCCAGCTCAATACTAGCGGGGGGGCATGAGCAGTTCTTC
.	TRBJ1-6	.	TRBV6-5	CASSNTRNLVTLHF	TGTGCCAGCAGTAACACAAGGAACCTGGTGACCCTCCACTTT
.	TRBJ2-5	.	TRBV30	CAWSVGETQYF	TGTGCCTGGAGTGTAGGAGAGACCCAGTACTTC
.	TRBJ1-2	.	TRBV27	CASSSLGHYGYTF	TGTGCCAGCAGCTCCTTGGGTCACTATGGCTACACCTTC
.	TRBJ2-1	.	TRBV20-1	CSARDLWGQFF	TGCAGTGCTAGAGACCTGTGGGGGCAGTTCTTC
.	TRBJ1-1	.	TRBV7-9	CASSLGRGNTEAFF	TGTGCCAGCAGCTTAGGCAGGGGGAACACTGAAGCTTTCTTT
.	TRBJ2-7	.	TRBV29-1	CSVRTYEQYF	TGCAGCGTGAGGACCTACGAGCAGTACTTC
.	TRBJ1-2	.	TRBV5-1	CASSVGGGYTF	TGCGCCAGCAGCGTGGGAGGGGGCTACACCTTC
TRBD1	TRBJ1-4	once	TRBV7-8	CASSPPGQGEEKLFF	TGTGCCAGCAGCCCTCCGGGACAGGGTGAGGAAAAACTGTTTTTT
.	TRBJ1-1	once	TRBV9	CASSPTGNTEAFF	TGTGCCAGCAGCCCTACCGGGAACACTGAAGCTTTCTTT
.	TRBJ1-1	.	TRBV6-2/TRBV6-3	CASSLVGSNTEAFF	TGTGCCAGCAGTTTAGTTGGGTCAAACACTGAAGCTTTCTTT
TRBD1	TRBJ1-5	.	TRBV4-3	CASSQDPGTGGQPQHF	TGCGCCAGCAGCCAAGATCCCGGGACAGGGGGGCAGCCCCAGCATTTT
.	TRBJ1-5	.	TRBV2	CASSRGMQPQHF	TGTGCCAGCAGTAGGGGAATGCAGCCCCAGCATTTT
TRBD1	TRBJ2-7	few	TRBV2	CANQRQGAYEQYF	TGTGCCAACCAACGACAGGGGGCTTACGAGCAGTACTTC
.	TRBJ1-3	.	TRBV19	CASSIPPSSGNTIYF	TGTGCCAGTAGTATCCCGCCTAGCTCTGGAAACACCATATATTTT
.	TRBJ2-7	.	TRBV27	CASSIQGSPYEQYF	TGTGCCAGCAGTATCCAAGGTAGCCCCTACGAGCAGTACTTC
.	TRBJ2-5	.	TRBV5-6	CASSLYQETQYF	TGTGCCAGCAGCTTGTACCAAGAGACCCAGTACTTC
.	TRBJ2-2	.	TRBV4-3	CASSQEPAGELFF	TGCGCCAGCAGCCAAGAACCCGCCGGGGAGCTGTTTTTT
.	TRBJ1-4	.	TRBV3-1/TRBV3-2	CASSSGRTATNEKLFF	TGTGCCAGCAGCTCCGGGCGGACTGCAACTAATGAAAAACTGTTTTTT
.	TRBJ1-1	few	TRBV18	CASSTTEGPRTEAFF	TGTGCCAGCTCGACCACGGAGGGCCCGAGGACTGAAGCTTTCTTT
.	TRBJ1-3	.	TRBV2	CASSEEVGNTIYF	TGTGCCAGCAGTGAAGAGGTGGGAAACACCATATATTTT
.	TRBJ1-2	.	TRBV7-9	CASSSSQLAFAYTF	TGTGCCAGCAGCTCTTCTCAGCTGGCTTTTGCCTACACCTTC
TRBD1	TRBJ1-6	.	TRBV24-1	CATSGLRDRDNSPLHF	TGTGCCACCAGTGGCCTCCGGGACAGGGACAATTCACCCCTCCACTTT
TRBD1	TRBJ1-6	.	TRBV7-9	CASNLGTEESPLHF	TGTGCCAGCAACCTTGGGACAGAAGAATCACCCCTCCACTTT
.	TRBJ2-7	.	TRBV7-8	CASSSYTGSPHF	TGTGCCAGCAGCTCCTACACCGGGAGCCCCCACTTC
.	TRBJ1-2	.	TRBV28	CASSLGTAYGYTF	TGTGCCAGCAGTTTAGGAACTGCCTATGGCTACACCTTC
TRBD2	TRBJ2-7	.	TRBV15	CATSQAGQPYEQYF	TGTGCCACCAGCCAAGCGGGGCAGCCCTACGAGCAGTACTTC
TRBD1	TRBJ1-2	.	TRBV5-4	CASSPRDRDGYTF	TGTGCCAGCAGCCCCCGGGACAGGGATGGCTACACCTTC
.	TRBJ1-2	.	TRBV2	CASSERGLSGYTF	TGTGCCAGCAGTGAACGGGGGCTCAGTGGCTACACCTTC
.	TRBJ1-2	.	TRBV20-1	CSARGSGGYTF	TGCAGTGCTAGAGGATCCGGGGGCTACACCTTC
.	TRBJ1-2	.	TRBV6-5	CASRDGYGYTF	TGTGCCAGCAGGGACGGGTATGGCTACACCTTC
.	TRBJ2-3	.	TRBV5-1	CASAPIMSDTQYF	TGCGCCAGCGCCCCAATAATGTCCGATACGCAGTATTTT
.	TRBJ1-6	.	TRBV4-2	CASSQDRLRDSPLHF	TGTGCCAGCAGCCAAGATCGACTTAGGGATTCACCCCTCCACTTT
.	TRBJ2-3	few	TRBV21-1	CASSGLEVGTQYF	TGTGCCAGCAGCGGACTAGAGGTCGGTACGCAGTATTTT
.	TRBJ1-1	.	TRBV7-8	CASSFGTDLNTEAFF	TGTGCCAGCAGCTTCGGGACGGATTTGAACACTGAAGCTTTCTTT
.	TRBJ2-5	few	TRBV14	CASSPSHSAGTQYF	TGTGCCAGCAGCCCCAGCCATTCAGCGGGGACCCAGTACTTC
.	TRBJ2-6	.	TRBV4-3	CASSQEPGSGANVLTF	TGCGCCAGCAGCCAAGAACCAGGCTCTGGGGCCAACGTCCTGACTTTC
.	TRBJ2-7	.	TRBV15	CATSRAAGDREQYF	TGTGCCACCAGCAGAGCGGCAGGGGATCGCGAGCAGTACTTC
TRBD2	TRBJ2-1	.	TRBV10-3	CAIRDLSGGAENEQFF	TGTGCCATCAGAGACCTTAGCGGGGGGGCCGAGAATGAGCAGTTCTTC
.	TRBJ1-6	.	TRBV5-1	CASSLGVDSNSPLHF	TGCGCCAGCAGCTTAGGAGTCGACAGTAATTCACCCCTCCACTTT
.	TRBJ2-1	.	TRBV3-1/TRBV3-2	CASSQAATPVEQFF	TGTGCCAGCAGCCAAGCGGCCACCCCCGTGGAGCAGTTCTTC
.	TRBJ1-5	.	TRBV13	CASSSDGSNQPQHF	TGTGCCAGCAGCTCGGACGGAAGCAATCAGCCCCAGCATTTT
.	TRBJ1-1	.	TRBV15	CATRGVDNTEAFF	TGTGCCACCAGGGGGGTAGACAACACTGAAGCTTTCTTT
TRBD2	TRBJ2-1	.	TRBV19	CASTPGLSSNEQFF	TGTGCCAGTACTCCGGGACTATCGTCCAATGAGCAGTTCTTC
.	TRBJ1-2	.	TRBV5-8	CASSLMGGRDGYTF	TGTGCCAGCAGCTTGATGGGAGGGAGGGATGGCTACACCTTC